This T cell receptor beta chain was found in a study of OX40 agonist ivuxolimab in advanced cancers. Study details: Dose-escalation patients suffered from hepatocellular carcinoma, melanoma, renal cell or head and neck cancer. Partial responses were achieved by three patients, one with hepatocellular carcinoma and two with cutaneous melanoma. Study-wide findings and caveats: Expanded peripheral T-cell antigen specificity went undetermined.

Generated by immunoSEQ multiplex PCR, the TCRdb table keeps only in-frame clones and is missing some. The sample lists about 67,000 clones, more than 75% occurring once. Looked up from germline, CDR1 is MNHNY and CDR2 is SVGAGI (reference sequence). This CDR3 comprises 15 residues. With 5 bases clipped from V and 3 bases from J, the junction kept 6 bases outside the gene matches. This clone appeared a single time. Its cognate antigen is unknown. The input for sequencing was CD4+ or CD8+ T cells sorted from blood, taken in a trial of the OX40 agonist ivuxolimab. This receptor was taken from an adult with an advanced solid tumor such as melanoma, head and neck, liver or kidney cancer. The V call is TRBV6-6, the J call TRBJ2-3, with 9 bases identical to TRBD1. Here the CDR3 reads CASSQDRGRTDTQYF. DNA for the CDR3: TGTGCCAGCAGTCAGGACAGGGGTCGTACAGATACGCAGTATTTT.